This is a list of T cell receptor beta chains from one sample in a study of T cell changes during pregnancy in multiple sclerosis. Only in-frame clones appear in the TCRdb table, and some are missing; sequencing was by immunoSEQ multiplex PCR. The sample consists of approximately 60,000 clones, more than 85% of them appearing once. Sample: peripheral blood, taken after pregnancy. These receptors all come from a female donor in good health, enrolled as a control in a pregnancy study. Each CDR3 is given with its conserved first and last residue. Fields, in order: clone size, D gene, V gene, J gene, CDR3 protein, CDR3 DNA. D genes are given only for firm matches. For some rows the clone size is stated as once, few or many, or as a class when expanded; others skip it.

>-|-|TRBV5-8|TRBJ2-2
CASSLEVGYTGELFF
TGTGCCAGCAGCTTGGAAGTCGGGTACACCGGGGAGCTGTTTTTT
>once|-|TRBV2|TRBJ1-6
CASKMEGIRNSPLHF
TGTGCCAGCAAAATGGAGGGTATAAGGAATTCACCCCTCCACTTT
>-|-|TRBV5-4|TRBJ2-7
CASSLYGHTTPYEQYF
TGTGCCAGCAGCTTGTATGGACACACCACCCCCTACGAGCAGTACTTC
>-|-|TRBV6-5|TRBJ2-1
CASSYRLRADEQFF
TGTGCCAGCAGTTACCGCCTCAGGGCTGATGAGCAGTTCTTC
>-|-|TRBV11-2|TRBJ2-5
CASSPTWGHETQYF
TGTGCCAGCAGCCCAACATGGGGGCACGAGACCCAGTACTTC
>-|TRBD1|TRBV7-2|TRBJ1-1
CASSPLDRGTEAFF
TGTGCCAGCAGCCCCCTTGACAGGGGAACTGAAGCTTTCTTT
>-|-|TRBV27|TRBJ1-2
CASSSLWGGNYGYTF
TGTGCCAGCAGTTCCTTGTGGGGGGGAAACTATGGCTACACCTTC
>-|-|TRBV28|TRBJ1-3
CASSLAVTAGNTIYF
TGTGCCAGCAGTTTAGCGGTAACGGCTGGAAACACCATATATTTT
>-|-|TRBV28|TRBJ1-2
CASSPSDRAYGYTF
TGTGCCAGCAGTCCATCGGACAGAGCCTATGGCTACACCTTC
>-|TRBD2|TRBV27|TRBJ2-2
CASLPSGRASGTGELFF
TGTGCCAGTCTTCCTAGCGGGAGGGCATCTGGGACCGGGGAGCTGTTTTTT
>once|TRBD2|TRBV11-2|TRBJ2-1
CASSLEPSGYNEQFF
TGTGCCAGCAGCTTAGAGCCTAGCGGGTACAATGAGCAGTTCTTC
>-|-|TRBV7-9|TRBJ2-1
CASRAYNEFEQFF
TGTGCCAGCAGAGCCTATAACGAATTTGAGCAGTTCTTC
>-|TRBD1|TRBV27|TRBJ1-2
CASRGTGDYGYTF
TGTGCCAGCCGAGGGACAGGGGACTATGGCTACACCTTC
>-|TRBD1|TRBV30|TRBJ2-6
CAWSPLDRGNTGANVLTF
TGTGCCTGGAGTCCCCTCGACAGGGGTAACACTGGGGCCAACGTCCTGACTTTC
>-|-|TRBV7-2|TRBJ2-1
CASSLTLAKSYNEQFF
TGTGCCAGCAGCCTCACGCTAGCGAAGTCCTACAATGAGCAGTTCTTC
>-|TRBD2|TRBV10-3|TRBJ2-1
CAISPWSGSIYNEQFF
TGTGCCATCAGCCCGTGGAGCGGGAGCATCTACAATGAGCAGTTCTTC
>-|-|TRBV27|TRBJ1-3
CASRLSSGNTIYF
TGTGCCAGCAGGCTAAGCTCTGGAAACACCATATATTTT
>-|TRBD2|TRBV14|TRBJ2-3
CASSQLAGTGDTQYF
TGTGCCAGCAGCCAACTAGCGGGGACCGGAGATACGCAGTATTTT
>-|-|TRBV28|TRBJ2-6
CASRTTGRGANVLTF
TGTGCCAGCAGAACCACAGGGCGGGGGGCCAACGTCCTGACTTTC
>-|TRBD1|TRBV10-3|TRBJ2-7
CAISELEGQGYEQYF
TGTGCCATCAGTGAGTTGGAGGGACAGGGCTACGAGCAGTACTTC
>-|TRBD1|TRBV2|TRBJ1-5
CASRGQNSNQPQHF
TGTGCCAGCAGGGGACAGAATAGCAATCAGCCCCAGCATTTT
>once|-|TRBV27|TRBJ2-7
CASSTGGLYEQYF
TGTGCCAGCAGTACCGGGGGACTCTACGAGCAGTACTTC
>-|TRBD1|TRBV7-6|TRBJ1-3
CASSPGRGTGNTIYF
TGTGCCAGCAGCCCCGGCAGGGGGACTGGAAACACCATATATTTT
>-|-|TRBV6-6|TRBJ2-7
CASTHQDEQYF
TGTGCCAGCACCCACCAGGACGAGCAGTACTTC
>-|TRBD1|TRBV5-6|TRBJ1-3
CASSFPTGARSSGNTIYF
TGTGCCAGCAGCTTCCCGACAGGGGCTCGCTCGTCTGGAAACACCATATATTTT
>-|TRBD2|TRBV7-3|TRBJ2-3
CASSAGLAGGGDTQYF
TGTGCCAGCAGCGCGGGACTAGCGGGGGGGGGAGATACGCAGTATTTT
>-|-|TRBV5-1|TRBJ1-1
CASSQGSRSNTEAFF
TGCGCCAGCAGCCAGGGTTCGAGGAGTAACACTGAAGCTTTCTTT
>few|TRBD1|TRBV19|TRBJ2-1
CASSIRQGFGDEQFF
TGTGCCAGTAGTATACGACAGGGCTTTGGGGATGAGCAGTTCTTC
>-|TRBD2|TRBV27|TRBJ2-1
CASSFGGRAYNEQFF
TGTGCCAGCAGTTTCGGCGGGAGGGCCTACAATGAGCAGTTCTTC
>once|-|TRBV7-2|TRBJ2-5
CASSPRRADGRETQYF
TGTGCCAGCAGCCCCCGCAGGGCGGATGGTAGGGAGACCCAGTACTTC
>-|-|TRBV7-2|TRBJ1-1
CASSFQYTEAFF
TGTGCCAGCAGCTTCCAATACACTGAAGCTTTCTTT
>once|-|TRBV5-5|TRBJ1-1
CASSLDRVRPEAFF
TGTGCCAGCAGCTTGGACAGGGTAAGACCTGAAGCTTTCTTT
>-|TRBD1|TRBV2|TRBJ2-7
CASRVTGKDEQYF
TGTGCCAGCAGGGTGACAGGGAAGGACGAGCAGTACTTC
>-|TRBD2|TRBV7-9|TRBJ2-7
CASSWGLAGGYEQYF
TGTGCCAGCAGCTGGGGACTAGCGGGAGGGTACGAGCAGTACTTC
>-|TRBD1|TRBV29-1|TRBJ1-2
CSVAKNDRARGYTF
TGCAGCGTCGCCAAGAACGACAGGGCTCGAGGCTACACCTTC
>-|TRBD1|TRBV9|TRBJ1-5
CASSRTTKAPGTVYSNQPQHF
TGTGCCAGCAGTAGAACAACCAAAGCGCCGGGGACAGTCTATAGCAATCAGCCCCAGCATTTT
>-|-|TRBV19|TRBJ1-2
CASSPTQRGRNGYTF
TGTGCCAGTAGCCCGACACAAAGAGGGAGGAATGGCTACACCTTC
>-|-|TRBV20-1|TRBJ2-5
CSAGPKETQYF
TGCAGTGCTGGGCCCAAAGAGACCCAGTACTTC
>-|TRBD1|TRBV5-1|TRBJ1-3
CASSALPTGGDGNTIYF
TGCGCCAGCAGCGCACTACCGACAGGGGGCGATGGAAACACCATATATTTT
>-|TRBD2|TRBV7-2|TRBJ2-1
CASSLAGREGGNEQFF
TGTGCCAGCAGCTTAGCGGGGCGGGAGGGGGGGAATGAGCAGTTCTTC
>-|-|TRBV10-3|TRBJ2-2
CAISETANTGELFF
TGTGCCATCAGTGAGACAGCGAACACCGGGGAGCTGTTTTTT
>-|-|TRBV11-2|TRBJ2-7
CASSLDGGPSSYEQYF
TGTGCCAGCAGCTTAGATGGAGGTCCGAGCTCCTACGAGCAGTACTTC